This note documents a single T cell receptor (beta chain) sequence. Its antigen is unidentified. These data belong to a study of T cell responses to AZD1222 COVID-19 vaccine. Whole-study results and caveats: Of spike-specific TCRs, nearly half reportedly target regions left unmutated in variants. The donors showed a predominance of white British ancestry and of females, with possible underestimation of clonal diversity. Only six or seven AZD1222 recipients tested seropositive at baseline.

Pooling of second doses given at about 4 or about 12 weeks was done. Trimming left V 5 bases short and J 3 bases short, with 14 bases between. The germline gives CDR1 SEHNR, CDR2 FQNEAQ (reference sequence). CDR3 size: 14 residues. The repertoire was sequenced with immunoSEQ multiplex PCR; TCRdb's copy has only in-frame clones and lacks some. This repertoire shows 150,000 or so clones, roughly 92% found once; its top ten account for 3.6%. The TCR sequence derives from an adult who received the AZD1222 COVID-19 vaccine. Sequences were derived from peripheral blood, sampled 28 days after the second AZD1222 dose. The chain has TRBV7-9 and TRBJ2-7; D is possibly TRBD1 or TRBD2 (5 bases each). The chain's CDR3 is CASSPERTNYEQYF. In nucleotides, the CDR3 is TGTGCCAGCAGCCCAGAGCGGACAAACTACGAGCAGTACTTC.